Following are 20 T cell receptor beta chains from one sample sequenced in a study of blood T cell repertoires in COVID-19. Profiled with immunoSEQ multiplex PCR; TCRdb holds only in-frame clones, not every one. The sample lists roughly 200,000 clones, 86% occurring once. The sample comprised PBMCs or T cells enriched from blood (not recorded which). These receptors all stem from a woman under 40 who had been exposed to COVID-19.

The genes are TRBV19 and TRBJ2-7, with 10 bases lining up with TRBD1. CDR3 length: 13 amino acids. The germline V gene encodes CDR1 LNHDA and CDR2 SQIVND (reference sequence). V lost 5 bases and J lost 6; bases outside the gene matches: 4. CDR3 amino acids: CASSEGQGIEQYF. As DNA, the CDR3 is TGTGCCAGTAGTGAGGGACAGGGGATCGAGCAGTACTTC.

J is TRBJ2-7 and V is TRBV3-1 (or the pseudogene TRBV3-2); TRBD2 might be the D (7 bases). Per germline, CDR1 LGHDT and CDR2 YNNKEL (reference sequence). This CDR3 is 17 amino acids long. V dropped 3 bases and J dropped 4 bases, with 22 bases sitting between them. CDR3 sequence reads: CASSQGGSGAFKYEQYF. CDR3 nucleotides: TGTGCCAGCAGCCAGGGAGGGTCGGGGGCTTTTAAATACGAGCAGTACTTC.

This clone has only one observation. This sequence joins TRBV5-1 and TRBJ1-2; D not certain. This CDR3 has 12 amino acids. V lost 2 bases to trimming and J lost 6 bases, with 8 bases between them. Germline V lookup: CDR1 SGHRS, CDR2 YFSETQ. Written as DNA, the CDR3 is TGCGCCAGCAGCTTCGAGGGCAATGGCTACACCTTC. Translating it yields CASSFEGNGYTF.

The genes are TRBV18 and TRBJ1-5; TRBD1 matches 7 bases. CDR3 length equals 13 residues. Germline V lookup: CDR1 KGHSH, CDR2 LQKENI. V lost 3 bases to trimming and J lost 5 bases; unmatched junction nucleotides: 1. This CDR3 reads CASSPGTDQPQHF. CDR3 nucleotides: TGTGCCAGCTCACCTGGGACAGATCAGCCCCAGCATTTT. Together with reference TRBV18 and TRBJ1-5, the CDR3 gives the full variable domain: NAGVMQNPRHLVRRRGQEARLRCSPMKGHSHVYWYRQLPEEGLKFMVYLQKENIIDESGMPKERFSAEFPKEGPSILRIQQVVRGDSAAYFCASSPGTDQPQHFGDGTRLSIL.

The chain carries TRBV2 and TRBJ2-1, with 9 nucleotides matching TRBD2. Losses at the gene ends were 4 bases for V and 2 bases for J; bases not matched to a gene: 3. The CDR3 covers 15 residues. Germline loops: CDR1 SNHLY, CDR2 FYNNEI. The CDR3 sequence is CASSGSGGTYNEQFF. The CDR3 region has the DNA TGTGCCAGCAGTGGTAGCGGGGGTACCTACAATGAGCAGTTCTTC.

V usage is TRBV5-1 and J usage is TRBJ2-7; D may be TRBD1 (5 bases). With 6 bases removed from V and 5 bases from J, the gap between germline ends came to 9 bases. Germline CDR1 and CDR2: SGHRS and YFSETQ. This CDR3 is 11 amino acids long. The CDR3 is CASMEGDEQYF. In nucleotides, the CDR3 is TGCGCCAGCATGGAAGGGGACGAGCAGTACTTC.

The V gene is TRBV5-6, the J gene TRBJ1-4, with 11 bases lining up with TRBD1. The CDR3 totals 15 residues. Germline CDR1 reads SGHDT; CDR2 reads YYEEEE. J lost 8 bases, V lost 4 bases, and 7 bases had no gene match. CDR3 sequence (DNA): TGTGCCAGCAGCCTGGGGACAGGGGGAGGAGAAAAACTGTTTTTT. It encodes CASSLGTGGGEKLFF.

The rearrangement joins TRBV6-5 to TRBJ1-2; weak D call: TRBD1 (5 bases). The CDR3 sequence is 14 residues long. Germline-derived CDR1 and CDR2 are MNHEY and SVGAGI. The V gene lost 2 bases and the J gene lost 5 bases, with 12 bases spanning the gap. The CDR3 region is CASSYLAGTYGYTF. CDR3 nucleotide sequence: TGTGCCAGCAGTTACCTCGCAGGGACTTATGGCTACACCTTC.

This clone was observed once. The V gene is TRBV7-6, the J gene TRBJ2-2, with TRBD1 matching over 7 bases. Germline V gives CDR1 SGHVS, CDR2 FNYEAQ. The CDR3 spans 14 residues. V lost 5 bases to trimming and J lost 6 bases; unmatched junction nucleotides: 6. The CDR3 loop reads CASSPTGWSGELFF. Written as DNA, the CDR3 is TGTGCCAGCAGCCCGACAGGGTGGTCCGGGGAGCTGTTTTTT.

This chain connects TRBV19 to TRBJ1-6; tentatively, D is TRBD1 (5 bases). The CDR3 extends over 14 amino acids. V was pared by 3 bases and J by 8 bases, with 11 bases between. Germline V gives CDR1 LNHDA, CDR2 SQIVND (reference sequence). As DNA, the CDR3 is TGTGCCAGTAGTATCTGGGGAGGGGATTCACCCCTCCACTTT. Translated: CASSIWGGDSPLHF. Complete variable domain (other parts from reference TRBV19 and TRBJ1-6): DGGITQSPKYLFRKEGQNVTLSCEQNLNHDAMYWYRQDPGQGLRLIYYSQIVNDFQKGDIAEGYSVSREKKESFPLTVTSAQKNPTAFYLCASSIWGGDSPLHFGNGTRLTVT.

The chain is built from TRBV3-1 (or the pseudogene TRBV3-2) and TRBJ1-2, with D possibly TRBD1 on 5 matching bases. Germline V gene sequence: CDR1 LGHDT, CDR2 YNNKEL (reference sequence). V was clipped by 1 base and J by 4 bases, with 10 bases between them. The CDR3 spans 14 residues. CDR3 residues: CASSQGLGLYGYTF. The CDR3 DNA sequence: TGTGCCAGCAGCCAAGGATTGGGGCTCTATGGCTACACCTTC.

The gene calls are TRBV9 and TRBJ2-7, with 7 bases identical to TRBD1. The junction had 8 bases not matched to a gene; V was cut back by 3 bases and J by 2 bases. Germline V gene lookup returns CDR1 SGDLS and CDR2 YYNGEE. The CDR3 length is 15 residues. CDR3 loop: CASSASGTAAYEQYF. CDR3 in DNA: TGTGCCAGCAGCGCCTCCGGGACAGCTGCCTACGAGCAGTACTTC.

In its sample, this clone was seen once. The V gene is TRBV18, the J gene TRBJ1-2, with D unclear. The CDR3 has 19 amino acids. V was shortened by 3 bases and J by 0 bases, with 23 bases between the two germline ends. CDR1 KGHSH and CDR2 LQKENI come from the germline V gene. Here the CDR3 reads CASSPVTANPPASNYGYTF. CDR3 coding DNA: TGTGCCAGCTCACCTGTTACGGCAAACCCTCCAGCGTCTAACTATGGCTACACCTTC. Complete variable domain (other parts from reference TRBV18 and TRBJ1-2): NAGVMQNPRHLVRRRGQEARLRCSPMKGHSHVYWYRQLPEEGLKFMVYLQKENIIDESGMPKERFSAEFPKEGPSILRIQQVVRGDSAAYFCASSPVTANPPASNYGYTFGSGTRLTVV.

This clone was recorded a few times. The chain carries TRBV24-1 and TRBJ2-7; 10 positions match TRBD2. This CDR3 region has 12 residues. Looked up from germline, CDR1 is KGHDR and CDR2 is SFDVKD. The V segment lost 7 bases and the J segment 5 bases; nucleotides outside the gene matches: 1. The CDR3 here is CATSTSGDEQYF. DNA of the CDR3: TGTGCCACCAGCACTAGCGGGGACGAGCAGTACTTC.

This sequence joins TRBV7-9 and TRBJ2-7; the D gene is possibly TRBD1 (8 bases). CDR3 length equals 15 residues. V lost 5 bases and J lost 7, with 21 bases in between. CDR1 SEHNR and CDR2 FQNEAQ come from the germline V gene (reference sequence). The CDR3 loop is CASSLGGTGLTEQYF. In DNA form, the CDR3 reads TGTGCCAGCAGCCTGGGGGGGACAGGACTCACGGAGCAGTACTTC.

The chain carries TRBV15 and TRBJ1-1; D unclear. The CDR3 spans 13 residues. V was shortened by 4 bases and J by 1 base, with 7 bases between the two germline ends. From germline, CDR1 is LNHNV and CDR2 YYDKDF (reference sequence). The CDR3 coding sequence is TGTGCCACCAGCACTATGCGGAACACTGAAGCTTTCTTT. Translating gives CATSTMRNTEAFF. The full variable domain, with the rest looked up from reference TRBV15 and TRBJ1-1, is DAMVIQNPRYQVTQFGKPVTLSCSQTLNHNVMYWYQQKSSQAPKLLFHYYDKDFNNEADTPDNFQSRRPNTSFCFLDIRSPGLGDTAMYLCATSTMRNTEAFFGQGTRLTVV.

This clone has only one observation. The genes are TRBV13 and TRBJ2-1; possible D gene TRBD1, 6 bases. The CDR3 length is 13 residues. V gave up 0 bases and J gave up 6 bases, with 6 bases separating them. Germline V gene data show CDR1 as PRHDT and CDR2 as FYEKMQ (reference sequence). CDR3 residues: CASSLGRGNEQFF. Here the CDR3 DNA reads TGTGCCAGCAGCTTAGGCAGGGGCAATGAGCAGTTCTTC.

J is TRBJ2-5 and V is TRBV6-1, with 11 bases matching TRBD2. The junction had 6 bases not matched to a gene; V was cut back by 2 bases and J by 4 bases. CDR1 is MNHNS, CDR2 SASEGT, per germline. The CDR3 sequence is 16 residues long. CDR3 DNA sequence: TGTGCCAGCAGTGAATCGCTAGCGGGGGGCGGAGAGACCCAGTACTTC. Amino acid sequence: CASSESLAGGGETQYF.

The chain employs TRBV10-2 and TRBJ1-1; weak D call: TRBD1 (6 bases). Trimming pared 3 bases from V and 7 bases from J, leaving 12 bases between. In germline, CDR1 is WSHSY, CDR2 SAAADI. This CDR3 is built from 13 residues. In DNA, the CDR3 is TGCGCCAGCAGTGAAGGGACAAAAGATGAAGCTTTCTTT. Translating it yields CASSEGTKDEAFF.

The rearrangement joins TRBV5-5 to TRBJ1-5, with 8 positions matching TRBD1. CDR1 is SGHKS and CDR2 is YYEKEE in the germline V gene (reference sequence). V shed 4 bases and J 5 bases; nucleotides not matched to a gene: 5. This CDR3 comprises 14 residues. The CDR3 DNA follows: TGTGCCAGCAGCGGGCTGACAGGGGATCAGCCCCAGCATTTT. Its protein product is CASSGLTGDQPQHF. Full variable domain (outside the CDR3, taken from reference TRBV5-5 and TRBJ1-5): DAGVTQSPTHLIKTRGQQVTLRCSPISGHKSVSWYQQVLGQGPQFIFQYYEKEERGRGNFPDRFSARQFPNYSSELNVNALLLGDSALYLCASSGLTGDQPQHFGDGTRLSIL.